This T cell receptor beta chain was retrieved from a study of T cell changes during pregnancy in multiple sclerosis. This clone was seen a handful of times. The CDR3 sequence is 13 residues long. V shed 3 bases and J shed 3 bases, with 8 bases lying between them. The germline V gene encodes CDR1 LGHNA and CDR2 YNFKEQ. Assay used: immunoSEQ multiplex PCR; TCRdb lists only in-frame clones, some missing. The table records 48,000 or so clones, 94% of them present only once. The material sequenced was CD4+ T cells from peripheral blood mononuclear cells, taken in the first trimester of pregnancy. The chain recombines TRBV4-2 with TRBJ1-1; D is unclear. This receptor was obtained from a female donor with multiple sclerosis, enrolled in a pregnancy study. The CDR3 is CASSQIGDTEAFF. CDR3 sequence (DNA): TGTGCCAGCAGCCAGATCGGGGACACTGAAGCTTTCTTT.